The 5 T cell receptor beta chains reported below all come from one sample, sequenced in a study of blood T cell repertoires in COVID-19. This table comes from immunoSEQ multiplex PCR, and its TCRdb copy is limited to in-frame clones, with some not included. The sample gives around 140,000 clones, 60% to 85% of which show up once; about 15% is in the top ten. The material sequenced was peripheral blood. The origin of the receptors is a man aged 50-60 years with acute or convalescent COVID-19.

The chain recombines TRBV19 with TRBJ2-3; D is ambiguous. The CDR3 extends over 14 amino acids. Germline V lookup: CDR1 LNHDA, CDR2 SQIVND (reference sequence). Trimming left V 3 bases short and J 0 bases short, with 7 bases between. The CDR3 here is CASSMWASTDTQYF. The CDR3 nucleotides are TGTGCCAGTAGTATGTGGGCTAGCACAGATACGCAGTATTTT.

The chain links TRBV28 to TRBJ1-6, with TRBD1 identical over 11 bases. CDR1 is MDHEN and CDR2 is SYDVKM in the germline V gene. The CDR3 is 14 residues long. Unmatched junction bases numbered 3, after V lost 5 bases and J lost 9 bases. CDR3 sequence (DNA): TGTGCCAGCAGTGGGACAGGGGGACTTTCACCCCTCCACTTT. This gives the protein CASSGTGGLSPLHF.

The chain links TRBV5-5 to TRBJ2-2; 11 positions agree with TRBD2. CDR1 and CDR2 from the germline V gene are SGHKS and YYEKEE (reference sequence). This CDR3 has 19 amino acids. Trimming cost V 4 bases and J 1 base; bases outside gene matches: 12. CDR3 nucleotide sequence: TGTGCCAGCAGCCTACGACCGGGACTAGCGGTTAAGAACACCGGGGAGCTGTTTTTT. It encodes CASSLRPGLAVKNTGELFF.

The chain combines TRBV24-1 with TRBJ2-1, with D possibly TRBD1 on 5 matching bases. Trimming stripped 4 bases from V and 5 bases from J, with 17 bases between. CDR1 and CDR2 (germline): KGHDR, SFDVKD. CDR3 length equals 16 residues. The CDR3 nucleotides are TGTGCCACCAGTGACCCGGGTGGCAGGGCTAACAATGAGCAGTTCTTC. Protein: CATSDPGGRANNEQFF.

J is TRBJ1-2 and V is TRBV3-1 (or the pseudogene TRBV3-2); TRBD1 agrees at 7 bases. The CDR3 spans 16 residues. V gave up 0 bases and J gave up 5 bases; unmatched junction bases: 9. The germline CDR1 and CDR2 sequences are LGHDT and YNNKEL (reference sequence). CDR3 protein: CASSQDRSGGFYGYTF. The CDR3 nucleotides read TGTGCCAGCAGCCAAGATAGGTCAGGGGGTTTTTATGGCTACACCTTC.